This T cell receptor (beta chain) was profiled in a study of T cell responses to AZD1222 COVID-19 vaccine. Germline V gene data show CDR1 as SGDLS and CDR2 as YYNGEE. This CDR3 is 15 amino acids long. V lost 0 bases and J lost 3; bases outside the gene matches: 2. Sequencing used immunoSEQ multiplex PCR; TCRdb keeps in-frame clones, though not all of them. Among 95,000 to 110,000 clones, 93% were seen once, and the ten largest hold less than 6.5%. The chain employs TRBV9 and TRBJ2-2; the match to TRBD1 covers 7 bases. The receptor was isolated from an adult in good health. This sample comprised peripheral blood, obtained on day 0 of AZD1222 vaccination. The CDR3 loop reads CASSVGDRHTGELFF. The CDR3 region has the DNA TGTGCCAGCAGCGTAGGGGACAGACACACCGGGGAGCTGTTTTTT.